A selection of T cell receptor beta chains follows, all from one sample in a study of blood T cell repertoires in COVID-19. Data came from immunoSEQ multiplex PCR; TCRdb stores just in-frame clones and leaves some out. The data show 110,000 to 150,000 clones, about 87% seen once. The sample was peripheral blood. These receptors were taken from a human donor in a cohort sampled during active COVID-19. The CDR3 runs from the conserved cysteine through the conserved F or W. The order of the fields is V gene, clone size, D gene, CDR3 length, J gene, CDR3 DNA, CDR3 protein. D genes are given only for firm matches. Only some rows state a clone size, as once, few, many or a class for expanded clones.

>TRBV4-2|-|-|11|TRBJ1-1
TGTGCCAGCAGCCTCGAACTGGAAGCTTTCTTT
CASSLELEAFF
>TRBV29-1|-|TRBD2|14|TRBJ2-7
TGCAGCGTTGGCTCGGGGGGGCTCTCCTACGAGCAGTACTTC
CSVGSGGLSYEQYF
>TRBV11-2|-|TRBD2|16|TRBJ2-3
TGTGCCAGCAGCCCCAAAAGGGCGGGGGGCACAGATACGCAGTATTTT
CASSPKRAGGTDTQYF
>TRBV9|-|-|17|TRBJ1-4
TGTGCCAGCAGCGTAACAGGGCAAGTTTGGGCTAATGAAAAACTGTTTTTT
CASSVTGQVWANEKLFF
>TRBV11-2|-|-|13|TRBJ2-5
TGTGCCAGCAGCTTATGGAGGCAAGAGACCCAGTACTTC
CASSLWRQETQYF
>TRBV29-1|-|-|14|TRBJ2-1
TGCAGCGTAGGGTCAGGGCCTATCGGTCCTGAGCAGTTCTTC
CSVGSGPIGPEQFF
>TRBV4-3|-|-|15|TRBJ1-3
TGCGCCAGCAGCCAAGGGTTCGAACCACAAAACACCATATATTTT
CASSQGFEPQNTIYF
>TRBV18|few|-|14|TRBJ1-2
TGTGCCAGCCGAGACCGGGGGGGGAACTATGGCTACACCTTC
CASRDRGGNYGYTF
>TRBV6-5|-|TRBD1|14|TRBJ2-1
TGTGCCAGCATCGGGACAGGGATTTGGGGTGAGCAGTTCTTC
CASIGTGIWGEQFF
>TRBV3-1/TRBV3-2|-|-|15|TRBJ1-1
TGTGCCAGCAGCCCAAGCATCACGGGGGGTGCTGAAGCTTTCTTT
CASSPSITGGAEAFF
>TRBV10-3|-|-|15|TRBJ2-1
TGTGCCATCAGTGGGGGCGGGGACTCCTACAATGAGCAGTTCTTC
CAISGGGDSYNEQFF
>TRBV2|-|-|14|TRBJ1-5
TGTGCCAGCAGTGGATCCCGGGGCAATCAGCCCCAGCATTTT
CASSGSRGNQPQHF
>TRBV7-2|-|-|12|TRBJ1-2
TGTGCCAGCAGCGCCAGTAACTATGGCTACACCTTC
CASSASNYGYTF
>TRBV30|-|-|16|TRBJ2-4
TGTGCCTGGAGTACGGGACTCTCGAACGCCAAAAACATTCAGTACTTC
CAWSTGLSNAKNIQYF
>TRBV5-1|-|-|14|TRBJ2-1
TGCGCCAGCAGCCTAACGACAGGCTACAATGAGCAGTTCTTC
CASSLTTGYNEQFF
>TRBV5-1|-|TRBD1|15|TRBJ2-1
TGCGCCAGCAGGATAGACAGGGCCATCTACAATGAGCAGTTCTTC
CASRIDRAIYNEQFF
>TRBV9|-|-|16|TRBJ1-2
TGTGCCAGCAGCGTAGGGGCCAGTTACCCTGACTATGGCTACACCTTC
CASSVGASYPDYGYTF
>TRBV2|-|-|15|TRBJ2-1
TGTGCCAGCACTTACTCGGGACACAGGAACGATGAGCAGTTCTTC
CASTYSGHRNDEQFF
>TRBV6-5|few|-|14|TRBJ1-1
TGTGCCAGCAGTACAGGGAATATTAGGACTGAAGCTTTCTTT
CASSTGNIRTEAFF
>TRBV25-1|-|-|15|TRBJ2-3
TGTGCCAGCAGTGTTGGGGGGGCCGGCACAGATACGCAGTATTTT
CASSVGGAGTDTQYF
>TRBV18|-|TRBD1|19|TRBJ1-5
TGTGCCAGCTCACCACCGGACAGGGTCCCCACATATAGCAATCAGCCCCAGCATTTT
CASSPPDRVPTYSNQPQHF
>TRBV7-2|-|-|15|TRBJ1-2
TGTGCCAGCAGCTTAGTTCCGGGGTTAAGGCATGGCTACACCTTC
CASSLVPGLRHGYTF
>TRBV18|-|TRBD1|13|TRBJ1-1
TGTGCCAGCTCACCAGACAGGGTTGGTGAAGCTTTCTTT
CASSPDRVGEAFF